This TCR beta chain was found in a study of tumor-infiltrating lymphocytes in localized non-small cell lung cancer. The protocol was immunoSEQ multiplex PCR, while the TCRdb copy is restricted to in-frame clones and leaves out a portion. The sample carries about 29,000 clones, approximately 85% recorded once. This clone was observed a few times. V was shortened by 9 bases and J by 10 bases, with 15 bases between the two germline ends. From germline, CDR1 is MDHEN and CDR2 SYDVKM. There are 11 residues in the CDR3. The sequence derives from a human donor with non-small cell lung cancer. The specimen sequenced was lung tumor tissue. The chain couples TRBV28 to TRBJ1-1; D uncertain. The CDR3 is CASTTARIAFF. CDR3 coding DNA: TGTGCCAGTACTACGGCCCGGATAGCTTTCTTT.